This T cell receptor (beta chain) comes out of a study of shared clonotypes between healthy human individuals. Whole-study results and caveats: The study found lower generation probabilities in non-shared clonotypes than in those shared by all four donors.

Notes on this clone: Its antigen is currently unknown. Other nucleotide sequences in the sample specify the same CDR3.

The CDR3 contains 13 residues. V lost 0 bases, J lost 3 bases, and 3 bases lay in between. Germline CDR1 is SGHTA and CDR2 is FQGNSA. Per the authors' pipeline: Filtering differed since immunoSEQ provided only junctions, with no quality scores. Using immunoSEQ multiplex PCR, the repertoire was profiled, and TCRdb retains in-frame clones only, with some absent. The DNA gave D and trimming, while V, J and clone size come from that table. The sample records roughly 2 million clones, about 94% being singletons. Sequencing was carried out using naive CD4+ T cells sorted from blood. The subset: CD45RA+ positively selected. The source of this sequence is a man aged 18 to 29 in good health. The chain employs TRBV7-2 and TRBJ1-5; D remains ambiguous. The CDR3 DNA reads as TGTGCCAGCAGCTTAGCGGTCAATCAGCCCCAGCATTTT. Translating it yields CASSLAVNQPQHF.